This TCR beta chain was captured by sequencing in a study of blood T cell repertoires in COVID-19. Study-wide context: Material from acute and convalescent COVID-19 was sourced from the United States, Italy and Spain.

Per the authors' pipeline: Counts of nucleated cells, estimated from reference gene primer amplification, were obtained. Data came from immunoSEQ multiplex PCR; TCRdb stores just in-frame clones and leaves some out. That table supplies the V and J calls and clone size; D and trimming were determined from the DNA. This sample has around 59,000 clones; approximately 79% occur once, and the top ten carry roughly 10%. The CDR3 has 15 residues. From germline, CDR1 is KGHSH and CDR2 LQKENI. The ends were cut back, 3 bases at V and 3 bases at J, with 14 bases in the middle. This clonotype was obtained from a human donor in a cohort sampled during active COVID-19. The V gene is TRBV18, the J gene TRBJ1-2; D perhaps matches TRBD1 (6 bases). Sequencing used peripheral blood. The CDR3 loop reads CASSPPEQGHYGYTF. In nucleotides, the CDR3 is TGTGCCAGCTCACCCCCGGAACAGGGCCACTATGGCTACACCTTC.